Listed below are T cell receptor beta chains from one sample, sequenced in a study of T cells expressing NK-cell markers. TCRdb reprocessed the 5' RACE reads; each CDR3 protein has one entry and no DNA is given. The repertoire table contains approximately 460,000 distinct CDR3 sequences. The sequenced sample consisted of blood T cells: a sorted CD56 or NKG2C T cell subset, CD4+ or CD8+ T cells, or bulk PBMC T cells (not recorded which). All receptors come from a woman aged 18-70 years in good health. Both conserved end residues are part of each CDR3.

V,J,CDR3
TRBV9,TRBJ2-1,CASSVGSGYNEQFF
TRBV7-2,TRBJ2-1,CASSPQGQGSYNEQFF
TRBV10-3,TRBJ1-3,CAIGGGAGNTIYF
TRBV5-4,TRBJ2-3,CASSLVGVTDTQYF
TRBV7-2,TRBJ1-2,CASSLGTVSNYGYTF
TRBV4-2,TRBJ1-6,CASSRELRTLASPLHF
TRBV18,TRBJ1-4,CASSGSHNEKLFF
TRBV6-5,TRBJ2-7,CASSAREGEQYF
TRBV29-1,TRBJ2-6,CSGKLAGANVLTF
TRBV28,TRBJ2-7,CASSLGAGSNSYEQYF
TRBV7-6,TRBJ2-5,CASSLWPQETQYF